What follows are 20 T cell receptor beta chains derived from one specimen sequenced in a study of blood T cell repertoires in COVID-19. The protocol was immunoSEQ multiplex PCR, while the TCRdb copy is restricted to in-frame clones and leaves out a portion. The table has over 150,000 clones, approximately 80% seen once; the top ten hold approximately 8.2%. Specimen: peripheral blood. The receptors derive from a woman aged 80 or over with COVID-19, enrolled during active disease.

V usage is TRBV7-2 and J usage is TRBJ2-7, with 7 bases identical to TRBD1. The CDR3 length is 15 residues. From germline, CDR1 is SGHTA and CDR2 FQGNSA. V lost 5 bases and J lost 5; bases outside the gene matches: 12. CDR3: CASSRTGTATDEQYF. Written as DNA, the CDR3 is TGTGCCAGCAGCCGGACCGGGACAGCGACGGACGAGCAGTACTTC.

CDR3 residues: CASSKGLHREGYEQYF. In nucleotides, the CDR3 is TGTGCCAGCAGCAAGGGCCTTCACAGGGAGGGCTACGAGCAGTACTTC. The V gene is TRBV5-5, the J gene TRBJ2-7; possibly TRBD2 for D (7 bases). V was cut by 4 bases and J by 3 bases, with 20 bases left in between. Looked up from germline, CDR1 is SGHKS and CDR2 is YYEKEE (reference sequence). The CDR3 contains 16 residues.

V is TRBV29-1 and J is TRBJ1-3, with D unresolved. This CDR3 has 13 amino acids. V shed 1 base and J shed 12 bases, with 16 bases lying between them. Germline V gene data show CDR1 as SQVTM and CDR2 as ANQGSEA. CDR3 residues: CSVEGPFGEYIYF. The DNA of the CDR3 is TGCAGCGTTGAAGGCCCCTTCGGGGAATACATATATTTT.

The rearrangement joins TRBV7-3 to TRBJ1-3; TRBD1 might be the D (6 bases). Germline CDR1 reads SGHTA; CDR2 reads FQGTGA. V was pared by 7 bases and J by 3 bases, with 13 bases between. CDR3 size: 14 residues. CDR3 sequence reads: CASKKDSNGNTIYF. CDR3 nucleotides: TGTGCCAGCAAAAAGGACAGCAATGGAAACACCATATATTTT.

The chain recombines TRBV3-1 (or the pseudogene TRBV3-2) with TRBJ2-4; D unclear. The V end was cut by 1 base, the J end by 6 bases, with 7 bases between. CDR3 length: 13 residues. Germline V gives CDR1 LGHDT, CDR2 YNNKEL (reference sequence). CDR3 residues: CASSQGNINIQYF. CDR3 nucleotide sequence: TGTGCCAGCAGCCAAGGTAACATAAACATTCAGTACTTC.

The rearrangement uses TRBV12-5 and TRBJ1-1; 8 bases align to TRBD1. The CDR3 contains 15 residues. Unmatched junction bases numbered 8, after V lost 6 bases and J lost 2 bases. Germline V gene sequence: CDR1 LGHNT, CDR2 FRNRAP. Written as DNA, the CDR3 is TGTGCTAGTGGGGCGACAGGGGCCCCTAACACTGAAGCTTTCTTT. Encoded protein: CASGATGAPNTEAFF.

The rearrangement joins TRBV10-3 to TRBJ2-2; 8 nucleotides agree with TRBD1. The CDR3 extends over 14 amino acids. With 5 bases clipped from V and 3 bases from J, the junction kept 2 bases outside the gene matches. The germline V gene encodes CDR1 ENHRY and CDR2 SYGVKD. In nucleotides, the CDR3 is TGTGCCATCAGTTCGGACAGGGACACCGGGGAGCTGTTTTTT. Amino acid sequence: CAISSDRDTGELFF.

The rearrangement uses TRBV7-8 and TRBJ1-2; no reliable D call. The germline V gene encodes CDR1 SGHVS and CDR2 FQNEAQ. The CDR3 sequence is 13 residues long. V lost 2 bases and J 4 bases, leaving 8 bases between the germline ends. The CDR3 loop reads CASSLMGSYGYTF. As DNA, the CDR3 is TGTGCCAGCAGCTTAATGGGGAGCTATGGCTACACCTTC. The variable domain in full, completed from reference TRBV7-8 and TRBJ1-2, reads GAGVSQSPRYKVAKRGQDVALRCDPISGHVSLFWYQQALGQGPEFLTYFQNEAQLDKSGLPSDRFFAERPEGSVSTLKIQRTQQEDSAVYLCASSLMGSYGYTFGSGTRLTVV.

CDR3 in DNA: TGTGCCAGCAGGGGGGGAAGCGGATCGTACAATGAGCAGTTCTTC. It yields the protein CASRGGSGSYNEQFF. The rearrangement links TRBV9 to TRBJ2-1, with D perhaps matching TRBD2 (6 bases). Trimming took 5 bases from V and 4 from J, leaving 16 bases between them. Germline V lookup: CDR1 SGDLS, CDR2 YYNGEE. The CDR3 sequence is 15 residues long.

V usage is TRBV5-1 and J usage is TRBJ2-1; 8 nucleotides line up with TRBD1. V lost 6 bases and J lost 7; bases outside the gene matches: 15. This CDR3 has 16 residues. Germline lookup yields CDR1 SGHRS and CDR2 YFSETQ. The CDR3 loop is CASIDDTQGAGNEQFF. CDR3 DNA: TGCGCCAGCATTGACGATACCCAGGGGGCCGGAAATGAGCAGTTCTTC.

The V call is TRBV5-1, the J call TRBJ2-2; no firm D call. CDR3 length equals 14 residues. The V gene lost 0 bases and the J gene lost 1 base, with 4 bases spanning the gap. Germline CDR1 reads SGHRS; CDR2 reads YFSETQ. This chain's CDR3 is CASSLAMNTGELFF. The CDR3 nucleotides are TGCGCCAGCAGCTTGGCCATGAACACCGGGGAGCTGTTTTTT. Variable domain in full (rest from reference TRBV5-1 and TRBJ2-2): KAGVTQTPRYLIKTRGQQVTLSCSPISGHRSVSWYQQTPGQGLQFLFEYFSETQRNKGNFPGRFSGRQFSNSRSEMNVSTLELGDSALYLCASSLAMNTGELFFGEGSRLTVL.

This clone was found once. The rearrangement joins TRBV23-1 to TRBJ2-2; D is unresolved. TRBV23-1 is placed among ORFs of uncertain function. CDR3 length: 13 amino acids. V gave up 2 bases and J gave up 9 bases, with 10 bases separating them. The CDR3 loop reads CASSQTPSRELFF. The CDR3, as DNA: TGCGCCAGCAGTCAAACCCCCTCTAGGGAGCTGTTTTTT.

This clone is a singleton in its sample. This chain links TRBV18 with TRBJ2-1; 7 bases are shared with TRBD1. The CDR3 contains 14 residues. CDR1 is KGHSH and CDR2 is LQKENI in the germline V gene. With V trimmed by 3 bases and J by 7 bases, 6 bases remained unmatched. The CDR3 nucleotides are TGTGCCAGCTCACCGGACAGGCTCTTGAATGAGCAGTTCTTC. Its protein product is CASSPDRLLNEQFF.

V and J are TRBV12-2 and TRBJ2-5; the table's D call TRBD1 went unverified against the DNA. TRBV12-2 is tagged as a pseudogene. CDR3 length: 15 residues. CDR3 loop: CASRLEGAEGETQYF. The CDR3 DNA follows: TGTGCAAGTCGCTTAGAGGGGGCGGAGGGAGAGACCCAGTACTTC.

This clone came up a few times. V gene TRBV5-4 combines with J gene TRBJ2-5; D perhaps matches TRBD1 (6 bases). Trimming stripped 4 bases from V and 4 bases from J, with 11 bases between. CDR1 is SGHNT, CDR2 YYREEE, per germline (reference sequence). There are 13 residues in the CDR3. CDR3 nucleotide sequence: TGTGCCAGCAGCCACAGGGACCGAGAGACCCAGTACTTC. Its translation: CASSHRDRETQYF.

This chain connects TRBV19 to TRBJ1-2; D is possibly TRBD1 (6 bases). This CDR3 is built from 12 residues. Germline V gene data show CDR1 as LNHDA and CDR2 as SQIVND (reference sequence). CDR3 region: CACGGQGYGYTF. The CDR3 bases are TGTGCTTGCGGGGGGCAAGGCTATGGCTACACCTTC.

The rearrangement joins TRBV18 to TRBJ2-7, with unresolved D. Germline CDR1 is KGHSH and CDR2 is LQKENI. The CDR3 extends over 12 amino acids. V shed 5 bases and J shed 0 bases, with 5 bases lying between them. The DNA for the CDR3 is TGTGCCAGCTCAACGAGCTCCTACGAGCAGTACTTC. This encodes CASSTSSYEQYF.

V usage is TRBV7-2 and J usage is TRBJ1-2, with 7 bases aligning to TRBD1. The V gene's germline CDR1 is SGHTA and CDR2 FQGNSA. V trimming: 1 base; J trimming: 5 bases; junction bases outside the gene matches: 4. CDR3 length: 14 amino acids. The chain's CDR3 is CASSLVTGEYGYTF. The CDR3 nucleotides are TGTGCCAGCAGCTTAGTAACAGGGGAGTATGGCTACACCTTC.

The V and J genes are TRBV5-1 and TRBJ2-5; tentatively, D is TRBD2 (6 bases). CDR3 length equals 14 residues. Germline V gene data show CDR1 as SGHRS and CDR2 as YFSETQ. V lost 4 bases and J 4 bases, leaving 14 bases between the germline ends. The CDR3 region has the DNA TGCGCCAGCAGCACCGCGGGGTTGGGAGAGACCCAGTACTTC. This sequence encodes CASSTAGLGETQYF. Full variable domain (outside the CDR3, taken from reference TRBV5-1 and TRBJ2-5): KAGVTQTPRYLIKTRGQQVTLSCSPISGHRSVSWYQQTPGQGLQFLFEYFSETQRNKGNFPGRFSGRQFSNSRSEMNVSTLELGDSALYLCASSTAGLGETQYFGPGTRLLVL.

The rearrangement links TRBV18 to TRBJ1-1, with D possibly being TRBD1 (6 bases). V was pared by 4 bases and J by 8 bases, with 11 bases between. This CDR3 has 12 amino acids. From germline, CDR1 is KGHSH and CDR2 LQKENI. CDR3 coding DNA: TGTGCCAGCTCACAGGGGGGGGGCGAAGCTTTCTTT. Translated: CASSQGGGEAFF.